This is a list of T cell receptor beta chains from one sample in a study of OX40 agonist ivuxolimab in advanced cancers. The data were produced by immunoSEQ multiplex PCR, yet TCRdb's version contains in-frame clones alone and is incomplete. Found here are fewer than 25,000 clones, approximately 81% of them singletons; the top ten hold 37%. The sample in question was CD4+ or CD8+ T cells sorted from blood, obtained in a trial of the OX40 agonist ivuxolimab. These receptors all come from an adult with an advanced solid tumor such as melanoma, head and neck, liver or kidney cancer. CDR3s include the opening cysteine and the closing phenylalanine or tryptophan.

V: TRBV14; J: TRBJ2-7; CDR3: CASSPRTSTKEQYF
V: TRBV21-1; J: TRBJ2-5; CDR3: CASSKEVSGDFQETQYF
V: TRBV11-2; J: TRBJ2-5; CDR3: CASSSPVGGGETQYF
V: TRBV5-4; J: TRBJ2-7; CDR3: CASSTPDKIYEQYF
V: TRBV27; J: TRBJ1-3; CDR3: CASSLSPSGGNTIYF
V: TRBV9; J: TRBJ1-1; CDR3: CASSVVGGSGDSNTEAFF
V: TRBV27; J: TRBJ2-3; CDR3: CASSLLVAVGDTQYF
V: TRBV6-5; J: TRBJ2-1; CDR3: CASRVRRDDHNEQFF
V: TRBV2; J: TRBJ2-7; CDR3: CASTNRATYEQYF
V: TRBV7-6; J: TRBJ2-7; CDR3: CASSPRQGPHEQYF
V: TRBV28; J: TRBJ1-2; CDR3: CASSLIGSYGYTF
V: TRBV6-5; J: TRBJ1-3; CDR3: CASSYGTPSSGNTIYF
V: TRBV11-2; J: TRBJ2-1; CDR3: CASSPGLLTYNEQFF
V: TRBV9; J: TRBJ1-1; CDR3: CASSVVVTGNEAFF
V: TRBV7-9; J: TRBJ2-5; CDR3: CASGSGKLQETQYF
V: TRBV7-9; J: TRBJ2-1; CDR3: CASSFGQGFNEQFF
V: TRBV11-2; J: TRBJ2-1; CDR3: CASSLMYEQFF
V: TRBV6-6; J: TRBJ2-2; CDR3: CASSYLRAGDTGELFF
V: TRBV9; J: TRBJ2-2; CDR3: CASSGYLNTGELFF
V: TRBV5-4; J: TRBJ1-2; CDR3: CASSSGTLYGYTF
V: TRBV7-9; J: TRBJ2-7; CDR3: CASSLLGAEQYF
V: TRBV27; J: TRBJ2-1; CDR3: CASSLTGGINEQFF
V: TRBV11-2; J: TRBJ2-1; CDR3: CASSQGTWPRNEQFF
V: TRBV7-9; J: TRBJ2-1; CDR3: CASSAGTSGGSSYNEQFF
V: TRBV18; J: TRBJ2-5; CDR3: CASTTRQEQETQYF
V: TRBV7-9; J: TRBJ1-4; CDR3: CASSLGVSGGVEKLFF
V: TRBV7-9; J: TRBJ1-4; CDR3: CASSPGPTNEKLFF
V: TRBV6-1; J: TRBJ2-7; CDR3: CASTTISGKQYF
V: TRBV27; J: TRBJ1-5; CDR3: CASSLHRGGQPQHF
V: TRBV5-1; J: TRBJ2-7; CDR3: CASSFGTGGYEQYF
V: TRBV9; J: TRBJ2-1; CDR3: CASRRGYEQFF
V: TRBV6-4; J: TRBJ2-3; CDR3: CASSDFGTGIGDTDTQYF
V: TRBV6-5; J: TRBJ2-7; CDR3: CASRPPGQGYEQYF
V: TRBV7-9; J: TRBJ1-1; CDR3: CASSSFGQANTEAFF
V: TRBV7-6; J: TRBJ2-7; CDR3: CASSLAWTGKGVYEQYF
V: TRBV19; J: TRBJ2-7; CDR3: CASSTYRGMEDEQYF
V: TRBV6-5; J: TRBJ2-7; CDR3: CASRHSYEQYF
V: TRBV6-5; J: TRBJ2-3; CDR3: CASSFLGGTNTQYF
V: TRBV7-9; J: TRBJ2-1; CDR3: CASSSSKQGGNEQFF
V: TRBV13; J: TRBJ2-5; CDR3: CASSSSEETQYF
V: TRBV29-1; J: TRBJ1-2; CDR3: CSVGTGINYGYTF